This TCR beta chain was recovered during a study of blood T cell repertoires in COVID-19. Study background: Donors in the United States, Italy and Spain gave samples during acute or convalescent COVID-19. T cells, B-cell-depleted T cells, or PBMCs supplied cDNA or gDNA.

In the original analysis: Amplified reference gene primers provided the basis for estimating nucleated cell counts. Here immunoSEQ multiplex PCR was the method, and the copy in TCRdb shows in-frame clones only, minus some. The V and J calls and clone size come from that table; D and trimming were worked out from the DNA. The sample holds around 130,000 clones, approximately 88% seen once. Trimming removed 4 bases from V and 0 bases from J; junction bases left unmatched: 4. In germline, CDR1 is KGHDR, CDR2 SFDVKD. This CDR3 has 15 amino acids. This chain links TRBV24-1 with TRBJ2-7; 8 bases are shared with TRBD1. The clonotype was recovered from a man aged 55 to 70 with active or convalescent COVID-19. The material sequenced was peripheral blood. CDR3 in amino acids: CATSDPGTGSYEQYF. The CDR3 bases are TGTGCCACCAGTGACCCCGGGACAGGCTCCTACGAGCAGTACTTC.